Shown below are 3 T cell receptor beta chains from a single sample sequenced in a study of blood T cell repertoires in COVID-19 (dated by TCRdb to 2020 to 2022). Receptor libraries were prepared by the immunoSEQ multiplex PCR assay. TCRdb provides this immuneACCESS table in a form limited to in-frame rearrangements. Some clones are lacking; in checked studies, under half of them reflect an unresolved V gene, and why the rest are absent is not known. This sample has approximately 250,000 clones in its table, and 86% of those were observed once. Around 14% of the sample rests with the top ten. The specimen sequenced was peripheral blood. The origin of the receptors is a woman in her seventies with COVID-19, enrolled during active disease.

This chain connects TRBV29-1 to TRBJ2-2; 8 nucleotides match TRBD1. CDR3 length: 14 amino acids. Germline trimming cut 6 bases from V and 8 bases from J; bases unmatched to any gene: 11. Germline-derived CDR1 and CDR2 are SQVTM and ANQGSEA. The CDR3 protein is CSVLSQGASGELFF. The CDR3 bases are TGCAGCGTCCTCTCGCAGGGGGCATCGGGGGAGCTGTTTTTT.

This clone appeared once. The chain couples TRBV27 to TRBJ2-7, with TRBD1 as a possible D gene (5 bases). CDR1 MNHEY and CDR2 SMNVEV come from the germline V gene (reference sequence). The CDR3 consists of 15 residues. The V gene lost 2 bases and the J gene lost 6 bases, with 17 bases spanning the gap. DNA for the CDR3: TGTGCCAGCAGTTTAATTCCACTAAAGGGGTCCGAGCAGTACTTC. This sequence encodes CASSLIPLKGSEQYF.

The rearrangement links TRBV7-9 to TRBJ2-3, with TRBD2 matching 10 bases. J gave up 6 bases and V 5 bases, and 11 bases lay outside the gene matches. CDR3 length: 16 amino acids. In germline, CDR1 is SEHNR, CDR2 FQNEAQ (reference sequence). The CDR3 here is CASSQPIAGGSDTQYF. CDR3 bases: TGTGCCAGCAGCCAACCGATAGCGGGGGGATCGGATACGCAGTATTTT.